These 29 T cell receptor beta chains originate from one sample sequenced in a study of regulatory T cells in long-lasting Graves disease. The time point is: newly diagnosed GD, antithyroid drugs for less than 3 months. RNA from PBMCs was the source of the TCR library. Libraries of TCR beta came from iRepertoire HTBI primers plus Arm-PCR of CDR3 regions. TCRdb fed the multiplex PCR reads into MiXCR, producing one record per CDR3 protein. The sample has about 450,000 distinct CDR3 sequences; around 13% are singletons. The data also belong to a second study, concerning T cells in Graves' hyperthyroidism and ophthalmopathy.

This specimen consisted of peripheral blood mononuclear cells (PBMCs), obtained at new diagnosis, from a patient treated with antithyroid drugs. The receptors derive from a woman aged 50 to 60 with Graves disease.

The chain couples TRBV4-1 to TRBJ1-4, with D possibly being TRBD1 (6 bases). This CDR3 region has 13 residues. Germline CDR1 MGHRA, CDR2 YSYEKL. V was shortened by 8 bases and J by 7 bases, with 14 bases between the two germline ends. The CDR3 DNA sequence: TGCGCCAGCGCCGACAGGCTTCGTGAAAAACTGTTTTTT. It yields the protein CASADRLREKLFF.

This sequence joins TRBV6-1 and TRBJ2-7, with TRBD2 matching over 9 bases. CDR1 is MNHNS, CDR2 SASEGT, per germline. Germline trimming cut 6 bases from V and 0 bases from J; bases unmatched to any gene: 6. The CDR3 spans 15 residues. The CDR3 nucleotides are TGTGCCAGCAGAAAGAGCGGGAGGAGCTCCTACGAGCAGTACTTC. This sequence encodes CASRKSGRSSYEQYF.

This clonotype showed up just a few times. V is TRBV4-1 and J is TRBJ2-1; 14 bases fit TRBD2. This CDR3 is built from 19 residues. Germline assignment: CDR1 MGHRA and CDR2 YSYEKL. J gave up 8 bases and V 0 bases, and 12 bases lay outside the gene matches. CDR3 nucleotides: TGCGCCAGCAGCCAAGATATGTACCCGACTAGCGGGAGGGCCCATGAGCAGTTCTTC. Translating it yields CASSQDMYPTSGRAHEQFF.

The chain is built from TRBV7-8 and TRBJ1-5; 8 bases line up with TRBD1. In germline, CDR1 is SGHVS, CDR2 FQNEAQ. V trimming: 7 bases; J trimming: 1 base; junction bases outside the gene matches: 9. This CDR3 contains 16 residues. The CDR3 is CASTFAGGMSNQPQHF. The DNA of the CDR3 is TGTGCCAGCACCTTTGCAGGGGGCATGAGCAATCAGCCCCAGCATTTT.

This clonotype was counted a few times. V and J are TRBV7-2 and TRBJ2-2, with 9 nucleotides matching TRBD2. This CDR3 is 15 amino acids long. The J segment lost 5 bases and the V segment lost 6 bases, leaving 7 bases of the junction unmatched. Germline loops: CDR1 SGHTA, CDR2 FQGNSA. The CDR3 DNA reads TGTGCCAGCAGGGGAATTGCGGGAGGGACCGGGGAGCTGTTTTTT. It translates to CASRGIAGGTGELFF.

This clonotype appeared many times. As DNA, the CDR3 is TGTGCCACCAGTGATCCCCTAGCGTCCCAAGAGACCCAGTACTTC. This encodes CATSDPLASQETQYF. J is TRBJ2-5 and V is TRBV24-1; TRBD2 is a possible D gene (6 bases). Trimming removed 3 bases from V and 1 base from J, with 11 bases in between. Germline V gene lookup returns CDR1 KGHDR and CDR2 SFDVKD. The CDR3 length is 15 residues.

In its sample, this clonotype was seen a few times. The V call is TRBV6-2 or TRBV6-3, the J call TRBJ2-3, with 7 bases lining up with TRBD2. This CDR3 spans 16 amino acids. The V gene's germline CDR1 is MNHEY and CDR2 SVGEGT. With V trimmed by 0 bases and J by 1 base, 4 bases remained unmatched. The DNA for the CDR3 is TGTGCCAGCAGTTACTCGACTCTAGCGGGCACAGATACGCAGTATTTT. Its translation: CASSYSTLAGTDTQYF.

This clonotype was observed many times. V gene TRBV11-2 combines with J gene TRBJ1-5; D remains ambiguous. Germline V gene sequence: CDR1 SGHAT, CDR2 FQNNGV. CDR3 size: 15 residues. V was trimmed by 0 bases and J by 2 bases, leaving 8 bases between them. The CDR3 bases are TGTGCCAGCAGCTTAGATCTTGGGGGCAATCAGCCCCAGCATTTT. Residues: CASSLDLGGNQPQHF.

The chain has TRBV6-9 and TRBJ2-5; the D gene is possibly TRBD2 (5 bases). V lost 4 bases and J lost 0, with 12 bases in between. Germline values: CDR1 MNHGY, CDR2 SVAAGI. The CDR3 sequence is 15 residues long. The CDR3 loop is CASSSGLDYQETQYF. The CDR3 bases are TGTGCCAGCAGTTCGGGGTTGGACTACCAAGAGACCCAGTACTTC.

The V call is TRBV19, the J call TRBJ2-5, with TRBD2 identical over 8 bases. Trimming at V came to 5 bases and at J to 4 bases, leaving 9 bases not matched to a gene. Germline V gives CDR1 LNHDA, CDR2 SQIVND (reference sequence). CDR3 length equals 15 residues. CDR3 amino acids: CASSSTVSGAETQYF. CDR3 nucleotide sequence: TGTGCCAGTAGTTCCACGGTTAGCGGGGCAGAGACCCAGTACTTC.

The chain is built from TRBV5-1 and TRBJ1-3; D is undetermined. This CDR3 has 15 residues. The V gene lost 1 base and the J gene lost 1 base, with 9 bases spanning the gap. The germline V gene encodes CDR1 SGHRS and CDR2 YFSETQ. DNA of the CDR3: TGCGCCAGCAGCTTGTCTGCGGATTCTGGAAACACCATATATTTT. Its protein product is CASSLSADSGNTIYF.

The sample holds a few counts of this clonotype. CDR3 residues: CASSPRTGGTYGYTF. The CDR3 nucleotides read TGTGCCAGCAGTCCCCGGACAGGGGGCACCTATGGCTACACCTTC. The chain has TRBV27 and TRBJ1-2; 11 bases align to TRBD1. The germline V gene encodes CDR1 MNHEY and CDR2 SMNVEV (reference sequence). V shed 5 bases and J 4 bases; nucleotides not matched to a gene: 6. The CDR3 extends over 15 amino acids.

This clonotype was seen only a few times. The CDR3 loop reads CASSYLVGAAKNIQYF. Written as DNA, the CDR3 is TGTGCCAGCAGTTACTTGGTGGGAGCCGCCAAAAACATTCAGTACTTC. The chain carries TRBV6-2 or TRBV6-3 and TRBJ2-4, with TRBD2 as a possible D gene (5 bases). V was pared by 1 base and J by 1 base, with 11 bases between. The CDR3 totals 16 residues. Germline V lookup: CDR1 MNHEY, CDR2 SVGEGT.

This clonotype appeared many times. This rearrangement joins TRBV12-3 or TRBV12-4 to TRBJ1-5, with D possibly being TRBD1 (5 bases). V shed 6 bases and J shed 0 bases, with 12 bases lying between them. CDR3 length equals 15 residues. The CDR3 loop reads CASSFDSHSNQPQHF. The CDR3 nucleotides read TGTGCCAGCAGCTTCGACAGCCATAGCAATCAGCCCCAGCATTTT.

The V and J genes are TRBV7-2 and TRBJ2-7; D is possibly TRBD2 (6 bases). V was shortened by 6 bases and J by 0 bases, with 18 bases between the two germline ends. Germline CDR1 is SGHTA and CDR2 is FQGNSA. There are 16 residues in the CDR3. CDR3 loop: CASRDTYRDFSYEQYF. CDR3 coding DNA: TGTGCCAGCAGAGATACGTACCGGGACTTCTCCTACGAGCAGTACTTC.

V and J are TRBV14 and TRBJ2-6; D may be TRBD1 (5 bases). The CDR3 spans 17 residues. Germline values: CDR1 SGHDN, CDR2 FVKESK. The V and J ends lost 4 bases and 2 bases respectively, with 15 bases between them. The DNA of the CDR3 is TGTGCCAGCAGCCCCGAAAGGGGCAGAACTGGGGCCAACGTCCTGACTTTC. This codes for CASSPERGRTGANVLTF.

This clonotype was seen at least ten times. The genes are TRBV28 and TRBJ2-7; 9 bases are shared with TRBD2. CDR3 length: 14 residues. Germline values: CDR1 MDHEN, CDR2 SYDVKM. V was clipped by 3 bases and J by 2 bases; unmatched bases: 2. CDR3 sequence reads: CASSFLAGTYEQYF. The CDR3 nucleotides read TGTGCCAGCAGTTTCCTAGCGGGAACCTACGAGCAGTACTTC.

The V call is TRBV18, the J call TRBJ2-1; D not certain. Germline V gene data show CDR1 as KGHSH and CDR2 as LQKENI. The CDR3 length is 15 residues. V shed 3 bases and J shed 10 bases, with 19 bases lying between them. Written as DNA, the CDR3 is TGTGCCAGCTCACCTGATAGTTTTCTCGCGCGAGAGCAGTTCTTC. It translates to CASSPDSFLAREQFF. Full variable domain (missing parts from reference TRBV18 and TRBJ2-1): NAGVMQNPRHLVRRRGQEARLRCSPMKGHSHVYWYRQLPEEGLKFMVYLQKENIIDESGMPKERFSAEFPKEGPSILRIQQVVRGDSAAYFCASSPDSFLAREQFFGPGTRLTVL.

The V call is TRBV15, the J call TRBJ2-7; 9 bases agree with TRBD2. From germline, CDR1 is LNHNV and CDR2 YYDKDF (reference sequence). V shed 3 bases, J shed 1 base, and the junction held 10 bases outside the gene matches. This CDR3 contains 17 residues. The CDR3 reads CATSSGFSGLASYEQYF. The CDR3 DNA reads TGTGCCACCAGCAGCGGATTCTCGGGACTAGCTTCCTACGAGCAGTACTTC.

This clonotype was found many times. The CDR3 protein is CASSQDLGTEAFF. The DNA for the CDR3 is TGTGCCAGCAGCCAAGATCTGGGAACTGAAGCTTTCTTT. The gene calls are TRBV3-1 and TRBJ1-1; D is ambiguous. There are 13 residues in the CDR3. The germline V gene encodes CDR1 LGHDT and CDR2 YNNKEL (reference sequence). V was pared by 0 bases and J by 5 bases, with 7 bases between.

This clonotype was seen many times. The V and J genes are TRBV7-9 and TRBJ2-5, with D tentatively TRBD2 (5 bases). CDR1 is SEHNR and CDR2 is FQNEAQ in the germline V gene (reference sequence). The V gene lost 5 bases and the J gene lost 5 bases, with 18 bases spanning the gap. The CDR3 extends over 15 amino acids. The CDR3 region has the DNA TGTGCCAGCAGCGTAAGTTCGAGCGGATTTGAGACCCAGTACTTC. Translating gives CASSVSSSGFETQYF.

The CDR3 DNA reads as TGTGCCAGCAGCGTAGGTCTCAACGCCTACGAGCAGTACTTC. This gives the protein CASSVGLNAYEQYF. V and J are TRBV9 and TRBJ2-7; D remains unclear. V lost 0 bases, J lost 2 bases, and 9 bases lay in between. Germline V gives CDR1 SGDLS, CDR2 YYNGEE. This CDR3 has 14 amino acids.

V and J are TRBV18 and TRBJ2-3; 7 nucleotides agree with TRBD1. Germline trimming cut 1 base from V and 0 bases from J; bases unmatched to any gene: 4. CDR3 length equals 16 residues. The V gene's germline CDR1 is KGHSH and CDR2 LQKENI. The DNA of the CDR3 is TGTGCCAGCTCACCACGGGGACAGCCTAGCACAGATACGCAGTATTTT. The encoded protein is CASSPRGQPSTDTQYF. Based on the CDR3 plus reference TRBV18 and TRBJ2-3, the full variable domain is NAGVMQNPRHLVRRRGQEARLRCSPMKGHSHVYWYRQLPEEGLKFMVYLQKENIIDESGMPKERFSAEFPKEGPSILRIQQVVRGDSAAYFCASSPRGQPSTDTQYFGPGTRLTVL.

This clonotype was detected ten times or more. The rearrangement uses TRBV12-3 or TRBV12-4 and TRBJ1-5; D is uncertain. Trimming cost V 2 bases and J 0 bases, with 8 bases left between them. This CDR3 contains 15 residues. The CDR3 loop reads CASSLKGSSNQPQHF. In nucleotides, the CDR3 is TGTGCCAGCAGTTTAAAGGGCTCTAGCAATCAGCCCCAGCATTTT.

The chain couples TRBV18 to TRBJ2-7, with D perhaps TRBD2 (5 bases). The CDR3 covers 16 residues. Germline loops: CDR1 KGHSH, CDR2 LQKENI. With 0 bases removed from V and 2 bases from J, the gap between germline ends came to 14 bases. CDR3 loop: CASSPPGIARTYEQYF. CDR3 coding DNA: TGTGCCAGCTCACCACCGGGGATAGCGAGGACCTACGAGCAGTACTTC. Full variable domain (missing parts from reference TRBV18 and TRBJ2-7): NAGVMQNPRHLVRRRGQEARLRCSPMKGHSHVYWYRQLPEEGLKFMVYLQKENIIDESGMPKERFSAEFPKEGPSILRIQQVVRGDSAAYFCASSPPGIARTYEQYFGPGTRLTVT.

Note on this clonotype: Relative to the germline gene, one junction end is altered; a read error may explain this. The chain employs TRBV7-6 and TRBJ1-3, with TRBD1 matching over 7 bases. There are 15 residues in the CDR3. CDR1 SGHVS and CDR2 FNYEAQ come from the germline V gene. The CDR3 protein is CASSLDRVGGSTIYF. The CDR3 coding sequence is TGTGCCAGCAGCCTCGACAGGGTCGGTGGAAGCACCATATATTTT.

This clonotype showed up many times. At one boundary the junction diverges from the germline segment, which might be a read error. The V call is TRBV5-1, the J call TRBJ2-1; D is ambiguous. CDR3 length: 14 residues. Germline values: CDR1 SGHRS, CDR2 YFSETQ. The DNA for the CDR3 is TGTGCCAGCAGCTTAGGGTCGGTTGGGAATGAGCAGTTCTTC. Amino acid sequence: CASSLGSVGNEQFF.

This clonotype was recorded a few times. The V call is TRBV29-1, the J call TRBJ2-7; the D gene could be TRBD1 or TRBD2 (6 bases each). The CDR3 covers 15 residues. The ends were cut back, 3 bases at V and 3 bases at J, with 18 bases in the middle. Germline V CDR1 and CDR2: SQVTM, ANQGSEA. DNA of the CDR3: TGCAGCGTTGAGGGCGGGACAAACCTAAACTACGAGCAGTACTTC. This gives the protein CSVEGGTNLNYEQYF.

This clonotype has a count of ten or more. The genes are TRBV7-9 and TRBJ2-1, with 7 nucleotides matching TRBD2. V shed 11 bases and J 2 bases; nucleotides not matched to a gene: 12. Germline lookup yields CDR1 SEHNR and CDR2 FQNEAQ (reference sequence). CDR3 length: 15 residues. In nucleotides, the CDR3 is TGTGCCGGGGGGGTCCAAGTGGGGACCTACAATGAGCAGTTCTTC. Protein sequence: CAGGVQVGTYNEQFF.